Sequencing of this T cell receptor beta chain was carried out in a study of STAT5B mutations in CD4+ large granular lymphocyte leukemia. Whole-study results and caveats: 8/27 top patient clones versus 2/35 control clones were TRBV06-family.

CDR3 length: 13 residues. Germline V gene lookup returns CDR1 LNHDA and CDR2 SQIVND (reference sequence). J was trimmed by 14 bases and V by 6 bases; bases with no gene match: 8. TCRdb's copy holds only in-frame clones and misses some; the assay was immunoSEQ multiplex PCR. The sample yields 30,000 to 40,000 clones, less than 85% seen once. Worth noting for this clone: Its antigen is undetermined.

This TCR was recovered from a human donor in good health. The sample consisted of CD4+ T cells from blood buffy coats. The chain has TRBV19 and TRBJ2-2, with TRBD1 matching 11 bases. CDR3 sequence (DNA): TGTGCCAGTAGGAAAACGGACAGGGGGCGACTGTTTTTT. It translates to CASRKTDRGRLFF.